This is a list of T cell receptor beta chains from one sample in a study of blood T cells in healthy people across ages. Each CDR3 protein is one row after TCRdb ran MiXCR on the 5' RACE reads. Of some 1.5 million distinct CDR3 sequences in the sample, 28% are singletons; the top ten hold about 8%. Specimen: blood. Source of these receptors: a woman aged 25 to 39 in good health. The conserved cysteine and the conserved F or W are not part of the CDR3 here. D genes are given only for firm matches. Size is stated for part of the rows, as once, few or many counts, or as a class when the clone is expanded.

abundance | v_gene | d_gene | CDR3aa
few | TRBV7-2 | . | ASSSRPWGPKPGELF
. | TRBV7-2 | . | TSSTKDGYEQY
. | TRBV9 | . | ASSAGEEYNEQF
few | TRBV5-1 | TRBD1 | AIRTGEETQY
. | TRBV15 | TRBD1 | ATSPVRQGAYEQY
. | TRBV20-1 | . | SVTPADSGEDTVY
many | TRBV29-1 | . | SVATGQYGYT
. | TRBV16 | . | ASSQSAAASNQPQH
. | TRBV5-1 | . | ASSLDLSFSGEQF
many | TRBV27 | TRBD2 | ASSLIPGLGSEQF
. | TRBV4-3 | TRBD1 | ASSQETGSTDTQY
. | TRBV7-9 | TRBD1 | AGSPGQMGDDEQF
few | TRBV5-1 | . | ASSLIRIGNTEAF
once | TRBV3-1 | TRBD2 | ASSLAGGTRTSTDTQY
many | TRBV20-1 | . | SARDRVVGTQY
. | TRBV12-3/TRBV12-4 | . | ASGRGVQNEQY
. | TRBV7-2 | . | ASSLRMAANEQF
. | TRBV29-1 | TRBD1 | SVEPRQGLSTEAF
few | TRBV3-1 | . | ASSRTTPYEQY
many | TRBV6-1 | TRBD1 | ASRAGTGTHEQY
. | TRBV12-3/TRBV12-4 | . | ASSLASGQGLETQY
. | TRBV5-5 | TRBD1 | ATGQGDYEAF
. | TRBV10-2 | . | ASSEVGIGDTEAF
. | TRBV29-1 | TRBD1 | SVGADRGAPDTQY
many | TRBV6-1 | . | ASSESRGHEQY
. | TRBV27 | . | ASSWRGNQPQH
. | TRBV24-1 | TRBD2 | ATSDNSGGTKTQY
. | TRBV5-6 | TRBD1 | ASSFRTGREETQY
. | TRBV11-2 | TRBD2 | ASSLIRAGVTVGELF
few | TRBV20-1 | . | SAGGTTAGYGYT
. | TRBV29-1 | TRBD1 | SVLTGNRYT
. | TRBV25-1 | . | ASRKTGNTGELF
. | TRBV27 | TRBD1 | ASSRLGQGREQF
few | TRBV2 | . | ASNWASDNEQF
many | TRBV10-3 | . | AISEAGTAREQY
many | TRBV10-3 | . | AISAGGTDTNEQY
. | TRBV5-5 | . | ASTPVGPGANVLT
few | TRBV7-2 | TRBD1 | ASTLMGTGMRNSPLH
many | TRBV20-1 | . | SAMGVPYEQY
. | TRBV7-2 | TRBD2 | ASSLKSLSGGRRTGELF
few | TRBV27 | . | ASSFGKSSETQY
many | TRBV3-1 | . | ASSQSGSNQPQH
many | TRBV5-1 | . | ASSQRDPRASYEQY
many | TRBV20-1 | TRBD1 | SAGDRDQPQH
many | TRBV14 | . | ASSPGGGFQETQY
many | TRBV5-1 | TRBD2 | ASRREAPYNEQF
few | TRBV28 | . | ASSSPRAGRNSPLH
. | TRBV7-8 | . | ASSSLRQRIGPEAF
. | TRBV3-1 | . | ASSQESGDYGYT
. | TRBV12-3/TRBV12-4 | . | ASSFPHSYEQY
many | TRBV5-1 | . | ASSWGGSYEQY
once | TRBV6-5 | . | ASSYSSASGGNYGYT
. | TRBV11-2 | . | ASSPNLDPTLH
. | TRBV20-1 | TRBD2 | SAPGLAGFTDTQY
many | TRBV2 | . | ASSDGGLEQY